This is a list of T cell receptor beta chains from one sample in a study of shared clonotypes between healthy human individuals. The repertoire was sequenced with immunoSEQ multiplex PCR; TCRdb's copy has only in-frame clones and lacks some. Of some 1.5 million clones in the sample, around 97% were seen once. Source material: naive CD4+ T cells sorted from blood. All receptors derive from a young man in good health. The CDR3 runs from the conserved cysteine through the conserved F or W. The order of the fields is CDR3 DNA, CDR3 protein, J gene, clone size, V gene, D gene. A D gene is named only where the DNA matches it firmly. Not every row has a clone size; where given, it reads once, few, many or a size class.

TGTGCCAGCAGCGGGGAGATGAGCTCCTACGAGCAGTACTTC,CASSGEMSSYEQYF,TRBJ2-7,-,TRBV5-4,-
TGCGCCAGCAGCTTGGGGTTAGCGGGATTCCCAGATACGCAGTATTTT,CASSLGLAGFPDTQYF,TRBJ2-3,-,TRBV5-1,TRBD2
TGTGCCAGTAGTTCAGGGGGCGGCAATCAGCCCCAGCATTTT,CASSSGGGNQPQHF,TRBJ1-5,-,TRBV19,TRBD1
TGTGCCAGCAGCTCCTCCCGACGGAGCTCCTACAATGAGCAGTTCTTC,CASSSSRRSSYNEQFF,TRBJ2-1,-,TRBV11-2,-
TGCGCCAGCAGTGAGTCGGGAACAGCTGAAGCTTTCTTT,CASSESGTAEAFF,TRBJ1-1,-,TRBV10-1,-
TGCGCCAGCAGCCCGTACTGGGTCAGGACGAATGAAGAGACCCAGTACTTC,CASSPYWVRTNEETQYF,TRBJ2-5,once,TRBV5-1,-
TGTGCCAGCAGTTTACGCCCCGGTCTTAGGAAAACTGAAGCTTTCTTT,CASSLRPGLRKTEAFF,TRBJ1-1,-,TRBV28,-
TGTGCCAGCAGTTACTCGGAAAGGATTGTGAACGGGGAGCTGTTTTTT,CASSYSERIVNGELFF,TRBJ2-2,-,TRBV6-5,-
TGCGCCAGCAGCCAAGGGGCCGAAGCTTTCTTT,CASSQGAEAFF,TRBJ1-1,-,TRBV4-1,-
TGTGCCACGATCCTCGCAGGGGGCCCAGAGACCCAGTACTTC,CATILAGGPETQYF,TRBJ2-5,-,TRBV28,TRBD1
TGTGCCAGCAGCTTAGCGCCGGGGAGGGACACTGAAGCTTTCTTT,CASSLAPGRDTEAFF,TRBJ1-1,-,TRBV7-9,-
TGCGCCAGCAGCCCCACGGGGTCGTTCGAAGCTTTCTTT,CASSPTGSFEAFF,TRBJ1-1,once,TRBV5-1,-
TGCGCCAGCTCCAGTGTCTCTGGGGCCAACGTCCTGACTTTC,CASSSVSGANVLTF,TRBJ2-6,-,TRBV5-1,-
TGCGCCAGCAGCCAAGATCACTCGGGACAGGGAGAGGGTGAGCAGTTCTTC,CASSQDHSGQGEGEQFF,TRBJ2-1,-,TRBV4-1,TRBD1
TGCGCCAGCAGCTTGCGGATAGCGGGTCCCGATGAGCAGTTCTTC,CASSLRIAGPDEQFF,TRBJ2-1,-,TRBV5-1,TRBD2
TGTGCCAGCAGCGCTGGGGACAGGGGCTCTGCACTAGCCCAGTACTTC,CASSAGDRGSALAQYF,TRBJ2-5,-,TRBV5-5,TRBD1
TGTGCCAGCAGCTATTACAGGGGGATGGGGCACACTGAAGCTTTCTTT,CASSYYRGMGHTEAFF,TRBJ1-1,-,TRBV5-8,TRBD1
TGTGCCAGCTCACCACCAGGGGCGGGGGAGCAGTACTTC,CASSPPGAGEQYF,TRBJ2-7,-,TRBV18,-
TGCGCCAGCAGCTTATCGGGGACAGGCACCTACGAGCAGTACTTC,CASSLSGTGTYEQYF,TRBJ2-7,once,TRBV5-1,TRBD1
TGTGCCAGCAGTGAGTCACAGGAAACCGAAGCTTTCTTT,CASSESQETEAFF,TRBJ1-1,few,TRBV2,-
TGTGCCAGCAGTTTAGGTGGGGCCAACGTCCTGACTTTC,CASSLGGANVLTF,TRBJ2-6,-,TRBV28,-
TGTGCCAGCAGCGTATTTGGGACAGGGGGCTCTGGAAACACCATATATTTT,CASSVFGTGGSGNTIYF,TRBJ1-3,-,TRBV9,TRBD1
TGTGCCAGCAGTCAGCGACAGGGTGTGGAGCTGTTTTTT,CASSQRQGVELFF,TRBJ2-2,-,TRBV27,TRBD1
TGTGCCAGCAGTCCCAGACGTGGACAGGGGATGGATGGCTACACCTTC,CASSPRRGQGMDGYTF,TRBJ1-2,-,TRBV27,TRBD1
TGTGCCAGCTCACCGGGACGAAACAACCGGGACAGGCCAACCGGGGAGCTGTTTTTT,CASSPGRNNRDRPTGELFF,TRBJ2-2,-,TRBV18,TRBD1
TGTGCCAGCAGCTTAGATGGGAGGACTAGTTACGAGCAGTACTTC,CASSLDGRTSYEQYF,TRBJ2-7,-,TRBV11-2,TRBD2
TGTGCCAGCAGCCCCCAGGGGGGAACTAATGAAAAACTGTTTTTT,CASSPQGGTNEKLFF,TRBJ1-4,-,TRBV5-4,TRBD1
TGTGCCAGCAGCGGTAACAGGGAGATTTCTTACTACGAGCAGTACTTC,CASSGNREISYYEQYF,TRBJ2-7,-,TRBV2,-
TGTGCCAGCAGGGACAGTAACAAAAACATTCAGTACTTC,CASRDSNKNIQYF,TRBJ2-4,-,TRBV27,-
TGTGCCAGCAGCCTACTTTACACGATGAACACTGAAGCTTTCTTT,CASSLLYTMNTEAFF,TRBJ1-1,-,TRBV5-5,-
TGCGCCAGCAGATTAGCGGGAGTGTCTTACAATGAGCAGTTCTTC,CASRLAGVSYNEQFF,TRBJ2-1,-,TRBV5-1,TRBD2
TGCGCCAGCAGTAATAGGGACAGGGGGCAATACGAGCAGTACTTC,CASSNRDRGQYEQYF,TRBJ2-7,-,TRBV5-1,TRBD1
TGTGCCAGCATGGGTCATCACACTGAAGCTTTCTTT,CASMGHHTEAFF,TRBJ1-1,-,TRBV2,-
TGTGCCACCAGCAGAGATCACTGGACAGGGGTTCCCTACGAGCAGTACTTC,CATSRDHWTGVPYEQYF,TRBJ2-7,-,TRBV15,TRBD1
TGCGCCAGCAGCGTTGGGGGGCAGTCACTGGGAACTGAAGCTTTCTTT,CASSVGGQSLGTEAFF,TRBJ1-1,-,TRBV5-1,-
TGTGCCAGCAGCTCCGAGGACAGGGCTGAGACCCAGTACTTC,CASSSEDRAETQYF,TRBJ2-5,-,TRBV11-3,TRBD1
TGCGCCAGCAGCCGAGCTAGCGGAACCTCCTACGAGCAGTACTTC,CASSRASGTSYEQYF,TRBJ2-7,-,TRBV4-3,TRBD2
TGTGCCAGCAGCGGGACTAGCGGGAGGAACTCCTACAATGAGCAGTTCTTC,CASSGTSGRNSYNEQFF,TRBJ2-1,-,TRBV5-4,TRBD2
TGTGCCAGCTCACCAAGGCTGGCCTCCTACGAGCAGTACTTC,CASSPRLASYEQYF,TRBJ2-7,once,TRBV18,-
TGCGCCAGCAGCCAAGGAGGGGGCGGGGGTTCGGCCAAAAACATTCAGTACTTC,CASSQGGGGGSAKNIQYF,TRBJ2-4,-,TRBV4-1,-
TGTGCCAGCACCCCAGGACGTACCTCCTCTAGGCAGTACTTC,CASTPGRTSSRQYF,TRBJ2-7,-,TRBV9,-
TGTGCCAGCTCACTGACTGGTAATCAGCCCCAGCATTTT,CASSLTGNQPQHF,TRBJ1-5,-,TRBV18,-
TGTGCCAGCAGCTTCGAGGGGGCAGGCACTGAAGCTTTCTTT,CASSFEGAGTEAFF,TRBJ1-1,-,TRBV7-2,TRBD1
TGTGCCAGCAGCATCGAAAAGACAGGGGGGTTCGGCTACACCTTC,CASSIEKTGGFGYTF,TRBJ1-2,-,TRBV5-5,TRBD1
TGCGCCAGCAGCCAAGATAATTTTGGCGGGACGAGAAATGAGCAGTTCTTC,CASSQDNFGGTRNEQFF,TRBJ2-1,-,TRBV4-3,-
TGTGCCAGTGGCTTGCTGGTAACTAATGAAAAACTGTTTTTT,CASGLLVTNEKLFF,TRBJ1-4,once,TRBV19,-
TGTGCCAGCAACCCGAGGGCCGAGGGACAGGGGGCCTACGAGCAGTACTTC,CASNPRAEGQGAYEQYF,TRBJ2-7,-,TRBV9,TRBD1